This T cell receptor beta chain derives from a study of tumour-infiltrating T cells in Burkitt lymphoma. In the study overall: Survival, overall and progression-free, tracked with productive clonality.

Method: immunoSEQ multiplex PCR; TCRdb's copy keeps in-frame clones and lacks some. The repertoire consists of about 5,600 clones, with approximately 16% occurring once and the leading ten covering roughly 13%. This CDR3 has 10 amino acids. Per the germline V gene, CDR1 is MDHEN and CDR2 is SYDVKM. Of note for this clone: At one end, the junction sequence differs from germline, possibly due to a read error.

The sample consisted of tumor tissue. This clonotype originated in a human donor with diffuse large B-cell lymphoma. The chain combines TRBV28 with TRBJ2-7; D not certain. The CDR3 protein is CTSSYDTVYF. The CDR3 DNA sequence: TGTACCAGCAGTTATGACACAGTGTACTTC.